These 30 T cell receptor beta chains were all obtained from the same sample, sequenced in a study of blood T cell repertoires in COVID-19. Sequenced by immunoSEQ multiplex PCR; TCRdb stores in-frame clones only, minus some. The sample includes more than 95,000 clones, around 81% of them seen just once. Input material: peripheral blood. These receptors came from a woman in her forties or fifties with acute or convalescent COVID-19.

There are a few counts of this clone. The chain joins TRBV10-3 to TRBJ1-1, with 7 positions matching TRBD1. Germline loops: CDR1 ENHRY, CDR2 SYGVKD. The CDR3 loop spans 14 amino acids. V dropped 0 bases and J dropped 5; count of bases not matched to a gene: 3. CDR3 sequence: CAISESAGGTEAFF. The CDR3, as DNA: TGTGCCATCAGTGAGTCCGCAGGGGGGACTGAAGCTTTCTTT.

The V call is TRBV6-5, the J call TRBJ1-2; weak D call: TRBD1 (5 bases). The germline V and J ends were trimmed by 0 bases and 6 bases, with 11 bases remaining between them. CDR3 length: 14 residues. Germline CDR1 is MNHEY and CDR2 is SVGAGI. The DNA for the CDR3 is TGTGCCAGCAGTTACTCGGGCAGGGCGGATGGCTACACCTTC. It encodes CASSYSGRADGYTF.

The CDR3 region has the DNA TGCGCCAGCAGCTCCCGGACAGGAGTGAACACTGAAGCTTTCTTT. This codes for CASSSRTGVNTEAFF. The chain joins TRBV5-1 to TRBJ1-1, with 7 bases matching TRBD1. Germline V CDR1 and CDR2: SGHRS, YFSETQ. The CDR3 is made up of 15 amino acids. After removal of 3 bases from V and 0 bases from J, the junction contained 5 bases not matched to a gene.

The chain employs TRBV6-5 and TRBJ2-7; D might be TRBD2 (6 bases). The V end was cut by 0 bases, the J end by 2 bases, with 14 bases between. CDR1 MNHEY and CDR2 SVGAGI come from the germline V gene. The CDR3 extends over 16 amino acids. The CDR3 sequence: CASSYSTSSATYEQYF. As DNA, the CDR3 is TGTGCCAGCAGTTACTCGACGTCTAGCGCAACCTACGAGCAGTACTTC.

The V gene is TRBV5-1, the J gene TRBJ2-4; TRBD1 aligns across 7 bases. V lost 3 bases, J lost 6 bases, and 9 bases stayed unmatched. Germline CDR1 and CDR2: SGHRS and YFSETQ. The CDR3 has 15 residues. The CDR3 is CASSSGQPGRNIQYF. In DNA form, the CDR3 reads TGCGCCAGCAGCTCGGGACAGCCCGGAAGAAACATTCAGTACTTC.

This clone was counted only a few times. The chain recombines TRBV13 with TRBJ2-7, with 15 bases matching TRBD2. The CDR3 is 15 residues long. CDR1 PRHDT and CDR2 FYEKMQ come from the germline V gene (reference sequence). Losses at the gene ends were 5 bases for V and 9 bases for J; bases not matched to a gene: 8. Here the CDR3 DNA reads TGTGCCAGCAGCGAACGCAAGGGACTAGCGGGGGGGCAGTACTTC. Encoded protein: CASSERKGLAGGQYF.

To note about this clone: Other DNA variants within this sample encode the same CDR3. The rearrangement uses TRBV30 and TRBJ1-1, with a possible D match to TRBD1 (5 bases). CDR3 length: 13 amino acids. V was pared by 4 bases and J by 2 bases, with 11 bases between. Germline lookup yields CDR1 GTSNPN and CDR2 SVGIG (reference sequence). CDR3 sequence: CAWTAQGNTEAFF. DNA of the CDR3: TGTGCCTGGACTGCCCAGGGAAACACTGAAGCTTTCTTT. The whole variable domain, remainder taken from reference TRBV30 and TRBJ1-1, is SQTIHQWPATLVQPVGSPLSLECTVEGTSNPNLYWYRQAAGRGLQLLFYSVGIGQISSEVPQNLSASRPQDRQFILSSKKLLLSDSGFYLCAWTAQGNTEAFFGQGTRLTVV.

The V gene is TRBV5-1, the J gene TRBJ1-1, with 10 bases lining up with TRBD1. Trimming took 0 bases from V and 4 from J; bases not matched to a gene: 9. Germline CDR1 is SGHRS and CDR2 is YFSETQ. This CDR3 region has 17 residues. CDR3 DNA: TGCGCCAGCAGCTTGGACGGACAGGGGGTCAGGTTCACTGAAGCTTTCTTT. Amino acid sequence: CASSLDGQGVRFTEAFF. The full variable domain, its missing parts supplied by reference TRBV5-1 and TRBJ1-1, is KAGVTQTPRYLIKTRGQQVTLSCSPISGHRSVSWYQQTPGQGLQFLFEYFSETQRNKGNFPGRFSGRQFSNSRSEMNVSTLELGDSALYLCASSLDGQGVRFTEAFFGQGTRLTVV.

The chain combines TRBV20-1 with TRBJ1-2, with D unclear. Between the trimmed V and J ends, which lost 4 bases and 6 bases, there was a span of 9 bases. CDR1 DFQATT and CDR2 SNEGSKA come from the germline V gene (reference sequence). The CDR3 runs 11 residues. In DNA, the CDR3 is TGCAGTGCTAAGTCAGGCAATGGCTACACCTTC. Its translation: CSAKSGNGYTF.

The genes are TRBV11-3 and TRBJ2-2; TRBD2 matches at 12 bases. With V trimmed by 5 bases and J by 4 bases, 14 bases remained unmatched. This CDR3 comprises 19 residues. Germline CDR1 SGHNT, CDR2 YENEEA. The CDR3 DNA reads as TGTGCCAGCAGCCTTAGACAGGCTAGCGGGGGGGCCGTCACCGGGGAGCTGTTTTTT. This gives the protein CASSLRQASGGAVTGELFF.

The genes are TRBV6-6 and TRBJ1-2, with 10 bases that match TRBD1. Germline CDR1 reads MNHNY; CDR2 reads SVGAGI (reference sequence). With 6 bases clipped from V and 8 bases from J, the junction kept 9 bases outside the gene matches. The CDR3 has 14 residues. Written as DNA, the CDR3 is TGTGCCAGCAGGCCGACAGGGGGCGCTGGGGGCTACACCTTC. The encoded protein is CASRPTGGAGGYTF.

The V and J genes are TRBV18 and TRBJ1-1; TRBD1 agrees at 9 bases. Germline-derived CDR1 and CDR2 are KGHSH and LQKENI. This CDR3 is 18 amino acids long. The trim removed 1 base at V and 0 bases at J, leaving 9 bases unmatched. The CDR3 sequence: CASSPLQDRGLMNTEAFF. CDR3 sequence (DNA): TGTGCCAGCTCACCACTGCAGGACAGGGGCCTCATGAACACTGAAGCTTTCTTT.

V is TRBV11-2 and J is TRBJ2-4; possible D gene TRBD1, 6 bases. The CDR3 loop spans 14 amino acids. The germline gives CDR1 SGHAT, CDR2 FQNNGV. Trimming left V 5 bases short and J 1 base short, with 9 bases between. DNA for the CDR3: TGTGCCAGCAGCAGGGGGAGCGCCAAAAACATTCAGTACTTC. Translating gives CASSRGSAKNIQYF.

V usage is TRBV7-9 and J usage is TRBJ2-5, with 10 bases identical to TRBD2. The length of the CDR3 is 15 residues. The germline V gene has CDR1 SEHNR and CDR2 FQNEAQ (reference sequence). With V trimmed by 2 bases and J by 5 bases, 5 bases remained unmatched. This chain's CDR3 is CASSLWLAGVETQYF. Written as DNA, the CDR3 is TGTGCCAGCAGCTTATGGCTAGCGGGAGTGGAGACCCAGTACTTC.

This rearrangement joins TRBV19 to TRBJ1-2; 7 bases map to TRBD1. V lost 5 bases to trimming and J lost 9 bases; unmatched junction nucleotides: 18. The V gene's germline CDR1 is LNHDA and CDR2 SQIVND (reference sequence). This CDR3 has 16 amino acids. CDR3 sequence reads: CASSDNRGTAIWSYTF. The DNA of the CDR3 is TGTGCCAGTAGTGACAACCGCGGGACAGCTATATGGAGCTACACCTTC. The whole variable domain, filled in from reference TRBV19 and TRBJ1-2, reads DGGITQSPKYLFRKEGQNVTLSCEQNLNHDAMYWYRQDPGQGLRLIYYSQIVNDFQKGDIAEGYSVSREKKESFPLTVTSAQKNPTAFYLCASSDNRGTAIWSYTFGSGTRLTVV.

This clone was recorded once. V is TRBV5-5 and J is TRBJ1-6; TRBD1 might be the D (5 bases). V was pared by 4 bases and J by 2 bases, with 13 bases between. The length of the CDR3 is 16 residues. The germline gives CDR1 SGHKS, CDR2 YYEKEE (reference sequence). The CDR3 reads CASSPNAGPYNSPLHF. CDR3 in DNA: TGTGCCAGCAGCCCTAACGCAGGGCCCTATAATTCACCCCTCCACTTT.

V gene TRBV18 combines with J gene TRBJ2-5; weak D call: TRBD2 (6 bases). Germline loops: CDR1 KGHSH, CDR2 LQKENI. This CDR3 is 15 amino acids long. V was clipped by 7 bases and J by 1 base, with 16 bases between them. CDR3: CASFWAGTPQETQYF. The CDR3 nucleotides are TGTGCCAGCTTTTGGGCGGGGACGCCCCAAGAGACCCAGTACTTC.

V gene TRBV27 combines with J gene TRBJ2-1; 12 nucleotides match TRBD2. The germline CDR1 and CDR2 sequences are MNHEY and SMNVEV (reference sequence). The V segment lost 1 base and the J segment 8 bases; nucleotides outside the gene matches: 12. The CDR3 totals 18 residues. CDR3 in DNA: TGTGCCAGCAGTTTATTACCCCCTACTAGCGGGAGGAAAGATGAGCAGTTCTTC. Translated: CASSLLPPTSGRKDEQFF.

This chain links TRBV12-3 or TRBV12-4 with TRBJ2-1; D perhaps matches TRBD2 (6 bases). The CDR3 covers 13 residues. V gave up 6 bases and J gave up 9 bases, with 15 bases separating them. The DNA of the CDR3 is TGTGCCAGCAGCCCAAAGCTAGCGAGTGAGCAGTTCTTC. Translating gives CASSPKLASEQFF.

The chain is built from TRBV10-3 and TRBJ1-6; D unresolved. Trimming took off 9 bases at V and 13 bases at J, with 22 bases between the two ends. Germline V CDR1 and CDR2: ENHRY, SYGVKD. The CDR3 has 14 amino acids. This chain's CDR3 is CAIRGADPLSPLHF. The CDR3 DNA sequence: TGTGCCATTCGAGGTGCAGACCCCCTATCGCCCCTCCACTTT.

This clone appeared once. The V call is TRBV5-5, the J call TRBJ1-6, with 8 bases fitting TRBD1. The germline V gene encodes CDR1 SGHKS and CDR2 YYEKEE (reference sequence). The trim removed 4 bases at V and 7 bases at J, leaving 7 bases unmatched. The CDR3 spans 15 residues. The CDR3 region has the DNA TGTGCCAGCAGCACCGGACAGGGTTGGAATTCACCCCTCCACTTT. Translated, it gives CASSTGQGWNSPLHF.

This chain connects TRBV6-1 to TRBJ2-1; tentative D call: TRBD2 (7 bases). The germline gives CDR1 MNHNS, CDR2 SASEGT. The CDR3 totals 14 residues. Trimming cost V 11 bases and J 8 bases, with 22 bases left between them. The CDR3 spells CAGGPERGGYEQFF. The DNA for the CDR3 is TGTGCCGGCGGTCCGGAGAGGGGGGGTTATGAGCAGTTCTTC.

The chain couples TRBV28 to TRBJ1-1, with a possible D match to TRBD1 (5 bases). The ends were cut back, 2 bases at V and 6 bases at J, with 10 bases in the middle. The CDR3 is 13 amino acids. From germline, CDR1 is MDHEN and CDR2 SYDVKM. The DNA of the CDR3 is TGTGCCAGCAGTTTAGGCAGGGTCCCTGAAGCTTTCTTT. Encoded protein: CASSLGRVPEAFF.

This chain joins TRBV12-5 and TRBJ1-5, with D possibly matching TRBD1 (5 bases). Germline V CDR1 and CDR2: LGHNT, FRNRAP. Trimming took off 7 bases at V and 2 bases at J, with 9 bases between the two ends. This CDR3 is built from 13 residues. CDR3 nucleotides: TGTGCTAGTGCCTCGGGGGGCAATCAGCCCCAGCATTTT. It yields the protein CASASGGNQPQHF.

V usage is TRBV19 and J usage is TRBJ1-2; 8 bases agree with TRBD1. Germline V CDR1 and CDR2: LNHDA, SQIVND (reference sequence). The CDR3 totals 13 residues. After removal of 7 bases from V and 4 bases from J, the junction contained 5 bases not matched to a gene. The CDR3 bases are TGTGCCAGTAAACAGGGGGATGTCTATGGCTACACCTTC. Amino acids: CASKQGDVYGYTF.

This clone appeared a single time. The chain uses TRBV7-8 and TRBJ1-5, with D possibly TRBD1 on 5 matching bases. The CDR3 extends over 13 amino acids. Trimming shortened V by 8 bases and J by 3 bases, and 11 bases separated the two germline ends. Looked up from germline, CDR1 is SGHVS and CDR2 is FQNEAQ. The CDR3 bases are TGTGCCAGCCGGGGGGGATACAATCAGCCCCAGCATTTT. It specifies CASRGGYNQPQHF.

The chain employs TRBV30 and TRBJ1-5; D may be TRBD1 (5 bases). CDR3 length: 13 amino acids. V was trimmed by 0 bases and J by 7 bases, leaving 10 bases between them. Germline lookup yields CDR1 GTSNPN and CDR2 SVGIG (reference sequence). CDR3 sequence reads: CAWSVAPGQPQHF. The CDR3, as DNA: TGTGCCTGGAGTGTAGCCCCAGGGCAGCCCCAGCATTTT.

This clone has a handful of counts. V and J are TRBV3-1 (or the pseudogene TRBV3-2) and TRBJ2-7, with a weak D call TRBD1 (7 bases). The V gene's germline CDR1 is LGHDT and CDR2 YNNKEL (reference sequence). Deletions cut 4 bases from V and 3 bases from J, with 16 bases between. The CDR3 sequence is 15 residues long. CDR3 sequence: CASSRARDSYYEQYF. CDR3 sequence (DNA): TGTGCCAGCAGCCGGGCGCGGGACAGTTACTACGAGCAGTACTTC.

The chain couples TRBV4-1 to TRBJ1-1; TRBD1 matches 9 bases. Germline lookup yields CDR1 MGHRA and CDR2 YSYEKL. The CDR3 spans 15 residues. The junction had 9 bases not matched to a gene; V was cut back by 4 bases and J by 6 bases. The CDR3 coding sequence is TGCGCCAGCAGCCCCTTACAGGGGGCGCGGGCTGAAGCTTTCTTT. Translation gives CASSPLQGARAEAFF.

V usage is TRBV5-8 and J usage is TRBJ1-2, with D uncertain. Between the trimmed V and J ends, which lost 1 base and 1 base, there was a span of 11 bases. The CDR3 totals 15 residues. Germline lookup yields CDR1 SGHTS and CDR2 YDEGEE. CDR3 sequence (DNA): TGTGCCAGCAGCTTGCACAGAGACTATAACTATGGCTACACCTTC. Encoded protein: CASSLHRDYNYGYTF.